One sample yielded the 22 T cell receptor beta chains listed below, sequenced in a study of blood T cells in healthy people across ages. For the second PCR, which ran for 7 to 11 cycles, a sample-barcoded 5' primer and a J-beta primer mix were used. From the 5' RACE reads, TCRdb called clonotypes with MiXCR, one entry per CDR3 protein. Of approximately 1.5 million distinct CDR3 sequences listed, less than 45% are singletons. Sequenced: blood. These receptors were taken from a young woman in good health.

The gene calls are TRBV7-9 and TRBJ2-7, with a weak D call TRBD2 (6 bases). The CDR3 consists of 13 residues. Germline V gene data show CDR1 as SEHNR and CDR2 as FQNEAQ (reference sequence). V was trimmed by 6 bases and J by 9 bases, leaving 18 bases between them. The CDR3 sequence: CASSSGELRGQYF. The CDR3 DNA reads TGTGCCAGCAGTTCGGGAGAACTACGAGGGCAGTACTTC.

The sample holds a few counts of this clonotype. The genes are TRBV20-1 and TRBJ2-1; tentatively, D is TRBD2 (6 bases). The germline V gene encodes CDR1 DFQATT and CDR2 SNEGSKA (reference sequence). CDR3 size: 14 residues. Trimming cost V 3 bases and J 4 bases, with 13 bases left between them. CDR3 sequence: CSARSRSGYNEQFF. The CDR3 region has the DNA TGCAGTGCTAGGTCTAGGAGCGGGTACAATGAGCAGTTCTTC.

In its sample, this clonotype was seen a few times. The rearrangement links TRBV4-2 to TRBJ2-4; D gene uncertain. The J call could be wrong; TRBJ2-7 is a better fit for the DNA end. CDR1 LGHNA and CDR2 YNFKEQ come from the germline V gene. The CDR3 has 13 residues. The CDR3 here is CASSQADLGEQYF. The CDR3 coding sequence is TGTGCCAGCAGCCAAGCTGACTTAGGCGAGCAGTACTTC.

V is TRBV7-2 and J is TRBJ2-4, with TRBD1 as a possible D gene (6 bases). The J call may be incorrect, as the DNA end agrees better with TRBJ2-7. Germline V gene lookup returns CDR1 SGHTA and CDR2 FQGNSA. The CDR3 has 15 residues. In DNA, the CDR3 is TGTGCCAGCAGCAACCGGGACACCCGAACCTACGAGCAGTACTTC. Its protein is CASSNRDTRTYEQYF.

V usage is TRBV15 and J usage is TRBJ1-1; D uncertain. Germline assignment: CDR1 LNHNV and CDR2 YYDKDF (reference sequence). V shed 0 bases and J shed 11 bases, with 10 bases lying between them. The CDR3 consists of 12 residues. In DNA form, the CDR3 reads TGTGCCACCAGCAGAGACCAGACGGCTGCTTTCTTT. This encodes CATSRDQTAAFF. Drawing the rest from reference TRBV15 and TRBJ1-1, the complete variable domain is DAMVIQNPRYQVTQFGKPVTLSCSQTLNHNVMYWYQQKSSQAPKLLFHYYDKDFNNEADTPDNFQSRRPNTSFCFLDIRSPGLGDTAMYLCATSRDQTAAFFGQGTRLTVV.

V and J are TRBV4-2 and TRBJ2-1; 13 nucleotides align to TRBD2. The germline CDR1 and CDR2 sequences are LGHNA and YNFKEQ. V dropped 11 bases and J dropped 5; count of bases not matched to a gene: 9. CDR3 size: 15 residues. This chain's CDR3 is CADSSGTSGNNEQFF. The CDR3 bases are TGTGCCGACAGCTCCGGGACTAGCGGGAACAATGAGCAGTTCTTC.

This clonotype was seen a single time. The chain has TRBV7-8 and TRBJ1-5, with unresolved D. Trimming removed 6 bases from V and 0 bases from J, with 9 bases in between. There are 14 residues in the CDR3. Germline-derived CDR1 and CDR2 are SGHVS and FQNEAQ. The CDR3 coding sequence is TGTGCCAGCAGGTTTCAGCATAGCAATCAGCCCCAGCATTTT. Translating gives CASRFQHSNQPQHF. The whole variable domain, remainder taken from reference TRBV7-8 and TRBJ1-5, is GAGVSQSPRYKVAKRGQDVALRCDPISGHVSLFWYQQALGQGPEFLTYFQNEAQLDKSGLPSDRFFAERPEGSVSTLKIQRTQQEDSAVYLCASRFQHSNQPQHFGDGTRLSIL.

This clonotype was seen more than once but under ten times. The V call is TRBV4-2, the J call TRBJ1-6; D unresolved. This CDR3 contains 16 residues. Between the trimmed V and J ends, which lost 0 bases and 8 bases, there was a span of 14 bases. Per germline, CDR1 LGHNA and CDR2 YNFKEQ. CDR3 residues: CASSQDSNPPYSPLHF. The DNA for the CDR3 is TGTGCCAGCAGCCAAGATTCCAACCCACCATATTCACCCCTCCACTTT.

This clonotype has just a few counts. The chain recombines TRBV12-3 or TRBV12-4 with TRBJ2-6; D is unclear. This CDR3 has 14 amino acids. The ends were cut back, 8 bases at V and 0 bases at J, with 8 bases in the middle. The CDR3 reads CASQLSSGANVLTF. The CDR3 DNA is TGTGCCAGCCAACTAAGCTCTGGGGCCAACGTCCTGACTTTC.

Only a few counts were recorded for this clonotype. The chain couples TRBV24-1 to TRBJ2-1; 10 bases are a match to TRBD2. The V segment lost 6 bases and the J segment 2 bases; nucleotides outside the gene matches: 9. From germline, CDR1 is KGHDR and CDR2 SFDVKD. The CDR3 contains 17 residues. CDR3 in amino acids: CATSLTGLAGAYNEQFF. The CDR3 bases are TGTGCCACCAGTCTAACGGGGCTAGCGGGGGCCTACAATGAGCAGTTCTTC.

This clonotype was observed at least ten times. The V and J genes are TRBV28 and TRBJ1-5, with D hard to call. The CDR3 totals 18 residues. Germline loops: CDR1 MDHEN, CDR2 SYDVKM. Trimming stripped 6 bases from V and 5 bases from J, with 26 bases between. CDR3 in amino acids: CASSAPQAVSPKDQPQHF. As DNA, the CDR3 is TGTGCCAGCAGCGCACCCCAGGCAGTCTCGCCCAAAGATCAGCCCCAGCATTTT.

This clonotype was seen once. The chain carries TRBV5-1 and TRBJ1-4; tentative D call: TRBD1 (6 bases). This CDR3 has 16 amino acids. Germline V gene lookup returns CDR1 SGHRS and CDR2 YFSETQ. V was pared by 4 bases and J by 4 bases, with 17 bases between. CDR3 sequence reads: CASSATGTPYNEKLFF. The CDR3 DNA is TGCGCCAGCAGCGCAACCGGGACACCTTATAATGAAAAACTGTTTTTT.

V and J are TRBV12-3 or TRBV12-4 and TRBJ2-4; possibly TRBD1 for D (6 bases). The length of the CDR3 is 14 residues. V was clipped by 10 bases and J by 4 bases, with 17 bases between them. The CDR3 coding sequence is TGTGCCACCCAGCAATTTAGGGGGAAAAACATTCAGTACTTC. Its protein is CATQQFRGKNIQYF.

Ten or more counts support this clonotype. This sequence joins TRBV11-2 and TRBJ2-3; no clear D gene. The CDR3 sequence is 13 residues long. CDR1 is SGHAT, CDR2 FQNNGV, per germline. V lost 5 bases and J 6 bases, leaving 12 bases between the germline ends. The CDR3 region is CASSTSRQDTQYF. In DNA, the CDR3 is TGTGCCAGCAGCACCTCGAGGCAGGATACGCAGTATTTT.

This sequence joins TRBV28 and TRBJ1-2; no reliable D call. The CDR3 totals 12 residues. V lost 5 bases and J lost 7, with 11 bases in between. Germline lookup yields CDR1 MDHEN and CDR2 SYDVKM. The CDR3 DNA is TGTGCCAGCAGTCCCCCTGGGTCTGGCTACACCTTC. It encodes CASSPPGSGYTF.

This chain links TRBV7-2 with TRBJ2-1; TRBD2 aligns across 8 bases. The J call could be wrong; TRBJ2-7 is a better fit for the DNA end. The CDR3 extends over 16 amino acids. Germline V gives CDR1 SGHTA, CDR2 FQGNSA. CDR3 region: CASSSTGTRFYNEQYF. The CDR3 nucleotides are TGTGCCAGCAGCTCGACCGGGACTAGGTTCTACAATGAGCAGTACTTC.

V usage is TRBV12-3 or TRBV12-4 and J usage is TRBJ1-1; 7 bases align to TRBD1. This CDR3 is built from 14 residues. With V trimmed by 5 bases and J by 5 bases, 8 bases remained unmatched. CDR3 DNA: TGTGCCAGCAGTATCGGTGCAGGGGGGACTGAAGCTTTCTTT. Encoded protein: CASSIGAGGTEAFF.

The chain has TRBV29-1 and TRBJ2-1; D could derive from TRBD1 or TRBD2 (6 bases each). Trimming took 2 bases from V and 2 from J, leaving 28 bases between them. Germline loops: CDR1 SQVTM, CDR2 ANQGSEA. The CDR3 loop spans 20 amino acids. This CDR3 reads CSVEKQSTGRGWRPYNEQFF. The CDR3 DNA is TGCAGCGTTGAAAAACAATCGACAGGTCGGGGGTGGAGACCCTACAATGAGCAGTTCTTC.

CDR3 amino acids: CASSLDDNNYGYTF. The CDR3 coding sequence is TGCGCCAGCAGCTTGGACGACAACAACTATGGCTACACCTTC. The V call is TRBV5-1, the J call TRBJ1-2; no clear D gene. Germline lookup yields CDR1 SGHRS and CDR2 YFSETQ. CDR3 size: 14 residues. The V gene lost 0 bases and the J gene lost 2 bases, with 8 bases spanning the gap.

CDR3 bases: TGTGCCAGCAGCCGTACATACGGGAGGGGGAATACGCAGTATTTT. Translating it yields CASSRTYGRGNTQYF. The V call is TRBV5-8, the J call TRBJ2-3; 8 bases align to TRBD2. J gave up 7 bases and V 4 bases, and 11 bases lay outside the gene matches. There are 15 residues in the CDR3. Germline V lookup: CDR1 SGHTS, CDR2 YDEGEE.

This clonotype was seen more than once but under ten times. V usage is TRBV7-2 and J usage is TRBJ1-2, with D uncertain. Between the trimmed V and J ends, which lost 2 bases and 7 bases, there was a span of 17 bases. This CDR3 region has 15 residues. Per the germline V gene, CDR1 is SGHTA and CDR2 is FQGNSA. This CDR3 reads CASSLRDRSLFGYTF. For the CDR3, the DNA is TGTGCCAGCAGCTTACGGGATAGGTCACTATTTGGCTACACCTTC.

This chain uses TRBV18 with TRBJ1-4, with D unclear. Trimming removed 6 bases at V and 6 bases at J, with 11 bases between. The CDR3 contains 13 residues. The germline V gene has CDR1 KGHSH and CDR2 LQKENI. This chain's CDR3 is CASSGSGDEKLFF. DNA for the CDR3: TGTGCCAGCTCGGGCAGCGGAGATGAAAAACTGTTTTTT.